This T cell receptor (beta chain) was recorded in a study of T cells in localized non-small cell lung cancer. Assay: immunoSEQ multiplex PCR; the TCRdb copy retains only in-frame clones and omits some. The data contain tens of thousands of clones, over 80% of them singletons. J gave up 6 bases and V 3 bases, and 11 bases lay outside the gene matches. CDR1 and CDR2 (germline): SGHDT, YYEEEE. There are 15 residues in the CDR3. This sequence originates from a man between 40 and 69 years old with stage II squamous cell lung carcinoma. The V and J genes are TRBV5-6 and TRBJ1-2, with 7 bases lining up with TRBD1. The sequencing used PBMCs, collected before any cancer treatment. CDR3 protein: CASSSGGGRGDGYTF. DNA of the CDR3: TGTGCCAGCAGCTCCGGAGGGGGCAGGGGGGATGGCTACACCTTC.